This is a list of T cell receptor beta chains from one sample in a study of CD8 T cells in Susac syndrome. TCRdb itself ran the immunoSEQ multiplex PCR reads through MiXCR, one entry per CDR3 protein. Of roughly 52,000 distinct CDR3 sequences listed, around 93% are singletons. Sequencing used CD8+ T cells from PBMCs. Source of these receptors: a human donor with Susac syndrome. Each CDR3 is given with its conserved first and last residue. Fields, in order: D gene, J gene, clone size, V gene, CDR3 DNA, CDR3 protein. The D gene is left open where the match is weak. Size is omitted from some rows. Given values are once, few, many or a class for expanded clones.

. TRBJ1-6 . TRBV4-1 TGCGCCAGCAGCCCTTCGTCCGGGCTTAATTCACCCCTCCACTTT CASSPSSGLNSPLHF
TRBD2 TRBJ2-2 once TRBV20-1 TGCAGTGCTAGGGGACTAGCGGGGACCTCGAACACCGGGGAGCTGTTTTTT CSARGLAGTSNTGELFF
. TRBJ1-5 . TRBV25-1 TGTGCCAGCAGTGGCAGGGGTTTGGGCAATCAGCCCCAGCATTTT CASSGRGLGNQPQHF
TRBD1 TRBJ2-7 once TRBV7-3 TGTGCCAGCAGCTTAAGGCCTGGACAGGCCCCCGACGAGCAGTACTTC CASSLRPGQAPDEQYF
. TRBJ1-1 once TRBV4-2 TGTGCCAGCGAGTCCAATAGGAACACTGAAGCTTTCTTT CASESNRNTEAFF
. TRBJ2-3 once TRBV4-1 TGCGCCAGCAGCCCGTGGGGGGCCCCCACAGATACGCAGTATTTT CASSPWGAPTDTQYF
TRBD1 TRBJ2-7 . TRBV4-2 TGTGCCAGCAGCCCTGGACAGGCCTACGAGCAGTACTTC CASSPGQAYEQYF
. TRBJ2-1 once TRBV20-1 TGCAGTGCTAGATTCTACTCCGGACACAATGAGCAGTTCTTC CSARFYSGHNEQFF
. TRBJ2-3 . TRBV18 TGTGCCAGCTCACCACAGGGGAAGACAGATACGCAGTATTTT CASSPQGKTDTQYF
. TRBJ1-6 . TRBV5-1 TGCGCCAGCAACCTAGATGCGACAGCGAGTAATTCACCCCTCCACTTT CASNLDATASNSPLHF
. TRBJ1-4 . TRBV27 TGTGCCAGCCTCCCACTACGGAGCGGCGGGACAACTAATGAAAAACTGTTTTTT CASLPLRSGGTTNEKLFF
. TRBJ1-2 . TRBV15 TGTGCCACCAGCAGGGACCCGCAGCCTCTAGGCTATGGCTACACCTTC CATSRDPQPLGYGYTF
. TRBJ2-3 . TRBV30 TGTGCCTGGAGAGGGACACCCGCCTATACGCAGTATTTT CAWRGTPAYTQYF
. TRBJ2-2 . TRBV12-3/TRBV12-4 TGTGCCAGCAGTTTTGATGTCCCCTCGAACACCGGGGAGCTGTTTTTT CASSFDVPSNTGELFF
. TRBJ2-6 . TRBV29-1 TGCAGCACCCGAGGGGGGGCTGGGGCCAACGTCCTGACTTTC CSTRGGAGANVLTF